This T cell receptor (beta chain) was retrieved from a study of cytomegalovirus exposure and HLA in healthy donors. Study as a whole: Most genotyped donors, about four fifths of 398, had Caucasian-associated genetic ancestry.

V dropped 8 bases and J dropped 1 base, with 15 bases sitting between them. Germline assignment: CDR1 ENHRY and CDR2 SYGVKD. The CDR3 spans 14 residues. General study points: Based on reports, TCR beta sequences accurately predicted HLA-A and HLA-B alleles for most subjects. Common viral pathogens were later found to be apparently linked to several of the most significant clusters.

Primers for the PCR totalled 60 Vbeta and 13 Jbeta. TCRdb keeps only in-frame clones here, not all; method: immunoSEQ multiplex PCR. The table shows 120,000 to 150,000 clones, with about 82% occurring only once. A word on this clone: Its antigen is unidentified.

Material: PBMCs. This TCR was recovered from a man aged 25 to 45 in good health and CMV-seronegative. The chain recombines TRBV10-3 with TRBJ2-7, with D perhaps matching TRBD2 (6 bases). The CDR3 nucleotides are TGTGCCATCTCAAGCGGGCAGGGTTCCTACGAGCAGTACTTC. As protein: CAISSGQGSYEQYF.